The rows below give T cell receptor beta chains drawn from one sample of a study of T-cell reconstitution after alpha-beta-depleted transplantation in children. In TCRdb, the PCR reads were re-called with MiXCR into one record per CDR3 protein. Altogether approximately 510,000 distinct CDR3 sequences are present, around 16% being singletons, with the ten largest covering approximately 3%. Sequenced material: PBMCs from the stem cell graft donor, taken from the stem cell graft. Source of these receptors: a human donor who donated a stem cell graft to a child with acute lymphoblastic leukemia. Both conserved end residues are trimmed from each CDR3. Fields, in order: clone size, D gene, J gene, V gene, CDR3 protein. D genes are given only for firm matches. The size of a clone is reported for some rows only, either as once, few or many, or as a class for expanded clones.

-,-,TRBJ2-7,TRBV11-2,ASSLGGRYTYEQY
few,TRBD1,TRBJ1-2,TRBV5-1,ASRLPGGVGYT
-,-,TRBJ2-1,TRBV9,ASSPSGTQGLRGEQF
few,-,TRBJ2-5,TRBV2,ASSEIGTQETQY
few,-,TRBJ1-6,TRBV6-5,ASSYAGRVH
-,-,TRBJ2-7,TRBV7-4,ASSWTTYEQY
-,TRBD2,TRBJ2-2,TRBV20-1,SARASGRAVAGELF
-,-,TRBJ2-6,TRBV27,ASSSLGSGANVLT
-,TRBD1,TRBJ2-1,TRBV19,ASSWDSDNEQF
-,TRBD2,TRBJ2-1,TRBV11-3,ASSLAAGGGQEQF
few,TRBD2,TRBJ2-1,TRBV4-1,ASSQGELAGAYNEQF
-,TRBD2,TRBJ2-7,TRBV27,ASSLKPSGTYEQY
-,-,TRBJ1-1,TRBV3-1,ASSQDGLGSPEAF
-,-,TRBJ2-7,TRBV5-1,ASSLFPQGQSYEQY
few,-,TRBJ2-4,TRBV14,ASSQEPENIQY
-,TRBD1,TRBJ1-4,TRBV5-1,ASRRDRGNENLF
-,TRBD1,TRBJ2-7,TRBV25-1,ASIPNDQDRGLTYEQY
-,TRBD1,TRBJ1-5,TRBV20-1,SARTRGHQPQH
-,TRBD1,TRBJ2-1,TRBV6-1,ASRITGDSYNEQF
few,TRBD1,TRBJ2-5,TRBV4-1,ASSQVGGAQETQY
few,TRBD2,TRBJ2-1,TRBV7-9,ASSLMPGLAGDEQF
once,TRBD1,TRBJ1-2,TRBV16,ASVGRDSHYGYT
few,-,TRBJ1-1,TRBV19,ASIEWPNTEAF
few,-,TRBJ1-5,TRBV18,ASSDGDNNQPQH
few,-,TRBJ1-4,TRBV9,ASSVGGQTNEKLF
few,-,TRBJ2-2,TRBV4-1,ASSRTPVTGELF
-,-,TRBJ1-1,TRBV20-1,SVTDLGPVGTEAF
few,-,TRBJ2-7,TRBV2,ASSARRRPYEQY
-,TRBD2,TRBJ2-1,TRBV6-2/TRBV6-3,ASSYSRRLAGWNEQF
-,-,TRBJ1-3,TRBV12-5,ASGFQGGAIY
few,-,TRBJ2-3,TRBV4-1,ASSQEAQNLITDTQY
few,-,TRBJ2-1,TRBV14,ASSQDDLSTVNEGLLYNEQF
-,-,TRBJ1-2,TRBV5-1,ASSLVPRDHGYT
-,-,TRBJ1-2,TRBV5-6,ASSYSLGDGYT
few,-,TRBJ2-5,TRBV20-1,SATPMRVGLETQY
-,-,TRBJ2-7,TRBV27,ASSLTGPRGAQY
few,TRBD2,TRBJ2-3,TRBV12-3/TRBV12-4,ASSPRLAGRTDTQY
-,TRBD1,TRBJ1-1,TRBV14,ASSQVGGTGNAF
few,TRBD1,TRBJ1-2,TRBV18,ASSPPWTGKGYGYT
-,TRBD1,TRBJ2-7,TRBV27,ASSQQGEQY
few,TRBD1,TRBJ1-1,TRBV4-2,ASRGTGGVNTEAF
few,TRBD2,TRBJ2-3,TRBV6-5,ASSYSTGTSGRADTQY
few,-,TRBJ2-5,TRBV9,ASSGWPGETQY
few,-,TRBJ2-1,TRBV11-2,ASSLVSGAYNEQF
-,-,TRBJ2-1,TRBV29-1,SVDGLAPYNEQF
-,-,TRBJ2-3,TRBV21-1,ASSPPMPPGYTQY
few,TRBD2,TRBJ2-7,TRBV5-1,ASSASGSPAKSSYEQY
-,-,TRBJ2-2,TRBV5-1,ASSFEGVWNTGELF
-,-,TRBJ1-2,TRBV4-1,ASGNSVGADYGYT
few,TRBD1,TRBJ2-1,TRBV7-3,ASSSLVHRGLVNEQF
few,TRBD2,TRBJ2-3,TRBV7-3,ASSLTGLAGADTQY
few,-,TRBJ1-3,TRBV9,ASGTGVDTAGNTIY
few,TRBD2,TRBJ2-1,TRBV6-4,ASSDTSGSVDEQF
-,TRBD1,TRBJ1-1,TRBV6-1,ASSEHRGSTEAF
many,-,TRBJ1-2,TRBV29-1,SVEDGGYGYT
few,-,TRBJ2-3,TRBV12-3/TRBV12-4,ASSLASGVRDTQY
-,-,TRBJ2-4,TRBV11-2,ASSLVLGGYIQY